This entry features one T cell receptor beta chain sequence. As yet, its antigen is unknown. V lost 7 bases and J 5 bases, leaving 11 bases between the germline ends. This CDR3 is 12 amino acids long. Looked up from germline, CDR1 is LNHDA and CDR2 is SQIVND (reference sequence). Sequenced by immunoSEQ multiplex PCR; TCRdb stores in-frame clones only, minus some. This sample has 110,000 or so clones, with about four fifths found just once. These data originate in a study of radiotherapy plus CTLA-4 blockade in lung cancer. Study-wide results and limits: Among blood TCR repertoires after radiotherapy plus ipilimumab, tumor-derived clones expanded.

The source is a human donor with non-small cell lung cancer who had a partial response to radiotherapy plus ipilimumab. The sequences come from peripheral blood, collected from a patient treated with radiotherapy plus ipilimumab. V usage is TRBV19 and J usage is TRBJ1-1; TRBD1 is a possible D gene (6 bases). DNA for the CDR3: TGTGCCAGTACCGGGGGGCTTACTGAAGCTTTCTTT. The encoded protein is CASTGGLTEAFF. The complete variable domain, with remaining parts taken from reference TRBV19 and TRBJ1-1, reads DGGITQSPKYLFRKEGQNVTLSCEQNLNHDAMYWYRQDPGQGLRLIYYSQIVNDFQKGDIAEGYSVSREKKESFPLTVTSAQKNPTAFYLCASTGGLTEAFFGQGTRLTVV.